This T cell receptor (beta chain) was documented in a study of T cells after yellow fever vaccination. Making TCR cDNA involved 5'RACE template switching, which added UMIs and a universal primer site. One entry per CDR3 protein, called by TCRdb with MiXCR from the 5' RACE reads. In the table there are hundreds of thousands of distinct CDR3 sequences, 8% to 9.5% of which are singletons. CDR3 length equals 16 residues. The V end was cut by 0 bases, the J end by 4 bases, with 16 bases between. Germline values: CDR1 LGHNA, CDR2 YSLEER. This clonotype has just a few counts. The sequence was obtained from a man aged 18 to 35 who received the YFV17D yellow fever vaccine. The chain combines TRBV4-3 with TRBJ2-7; perhaps D is TRBD1 or TRBD2 (5 bases each). This material consisted of PBMCs, taken approximately 40 days after the first yellow fever vaccination. The CDR3 loop is CASSQDTGKGAYEQYF. In DNA form, the CDR3 reads TGCGCCAGCAGCCAAGATACCGGGAAAGGGGCATACGAGCAGTACTTC.